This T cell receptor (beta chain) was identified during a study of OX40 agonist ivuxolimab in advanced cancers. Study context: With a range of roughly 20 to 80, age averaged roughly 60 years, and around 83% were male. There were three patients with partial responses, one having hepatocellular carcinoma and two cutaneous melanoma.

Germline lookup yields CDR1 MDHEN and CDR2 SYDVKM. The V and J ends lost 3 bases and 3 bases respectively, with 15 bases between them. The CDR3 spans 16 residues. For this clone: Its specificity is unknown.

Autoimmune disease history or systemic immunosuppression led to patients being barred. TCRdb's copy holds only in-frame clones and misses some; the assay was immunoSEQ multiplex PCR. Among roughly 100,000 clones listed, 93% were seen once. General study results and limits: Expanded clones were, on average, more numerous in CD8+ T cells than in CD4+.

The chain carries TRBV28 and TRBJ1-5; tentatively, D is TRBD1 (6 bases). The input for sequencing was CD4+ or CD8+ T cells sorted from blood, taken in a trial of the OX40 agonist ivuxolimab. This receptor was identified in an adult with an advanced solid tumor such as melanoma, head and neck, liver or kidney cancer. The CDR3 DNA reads TGTGCCAGCAGTTTTGTGACAGGTCTTTTCAATCAGCCCCAGCATTTT. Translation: CASSFVTGLFNQPQHF.